Included here is one T cell receptor (beta chain) sequence, with context. Using immunoSEQ multiplex PCR, the repertoire was profiled, and TCRdb retains in-frame clones only, with some absent. The sample records approximately 80,000 clones, roughly 74% being singletons. The record originates from a study of radiotherapy plus CTLA-4 blockade in lung cancer. Those with chemo-refractory metastatic non-small-cell lung cancer were treated with focal radiation combined with CTLA-4 blockade using ipilimumab. CDR1 MNHEY and CDR2 SMNVEV come from the germline V gene (reference sequence). V shed 5 bases and J shed 8 bases, with 16 bases lying between them. The CDR3 has 14 amino acids.

This sequence originates from a human donor with non-small cell lung cancer whose response to radiotherapy plus ipilimumab could not be evaluated. The source material was peripheral blood, sampled from a patient treated with radiotherapy plus ipilimumab. The J gene is TRBJ2-1, the V gene TRBV27; D is unclear. For the CDR3, the DNA is TGTGCCAGCAGTCCAGACGCTAGACTGGATGAGCAGTTCTTC. As protein: CASSPDARLDEQFF.